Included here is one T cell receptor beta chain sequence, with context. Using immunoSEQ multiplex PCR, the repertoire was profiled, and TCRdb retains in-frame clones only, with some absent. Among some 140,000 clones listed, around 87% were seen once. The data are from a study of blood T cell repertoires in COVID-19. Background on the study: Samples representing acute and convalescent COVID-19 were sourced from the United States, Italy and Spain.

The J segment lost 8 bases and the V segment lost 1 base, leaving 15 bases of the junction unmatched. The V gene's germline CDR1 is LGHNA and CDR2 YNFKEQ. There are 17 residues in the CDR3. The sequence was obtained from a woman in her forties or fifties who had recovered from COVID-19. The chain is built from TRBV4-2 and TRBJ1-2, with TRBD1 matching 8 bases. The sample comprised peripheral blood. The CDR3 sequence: CASSQGVSGTGGFGYTF. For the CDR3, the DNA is TGTGCCAGCAGCCAAGGTGTATCCGGGACAGGAGGTTTCGGCTACACCTTC.